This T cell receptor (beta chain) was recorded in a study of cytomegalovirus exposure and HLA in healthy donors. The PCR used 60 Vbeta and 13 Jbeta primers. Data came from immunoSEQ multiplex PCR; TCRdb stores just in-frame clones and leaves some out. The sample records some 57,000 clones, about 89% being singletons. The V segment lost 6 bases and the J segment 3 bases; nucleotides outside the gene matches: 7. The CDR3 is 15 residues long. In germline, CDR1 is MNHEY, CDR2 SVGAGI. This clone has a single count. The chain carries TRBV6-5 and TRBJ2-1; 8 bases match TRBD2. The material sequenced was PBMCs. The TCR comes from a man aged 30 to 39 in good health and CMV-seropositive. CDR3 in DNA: TGTGCCAGCAGGGCGGGACTAGAGGGCTACAATGAGCAGTTCTTC. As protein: CASRAGLEGYNEQFF.